The present T cell receptor beta chain was sequenced within a study of T cell changes during pregnancy in multiple sclerosis. The CDR3 consists of 13 residues. CDR1 MNHEY and CDR2 SMNVEV come from the germline V gene (reference sequence). V was trimmed by 3 bases and J by 5 bases, leaving 10 bases between them. In regard to this clone: Other DNA sequences in this sample translate to the same CDR3.

Profiled with immunoSEQ multiplex PCR; TCRdb holds only in-frame clones, not every one. The table has about 31,000 clones, 88% seen once; the top ten hold about 0.74%. Sequenced here: CD4+ T cells from peripheral blood mononuclear cells, sampled in the first trimester of pregnancy. The sequence was obtained from a female donor in good health, enrolled as a control in a pregnancy study. This chain connects TRBV27 to TRBJ1-2; D is perhaps TRBD1 (5 bases). CDR3 in DNA: TGTGCCAGCAGTTTGCGAAGGGGATATGGCTACACCTTC. Protein product: CASSLRRGYGYTF.